This T cell receptor beta chain was found in a study of hypomethylating agent response in myelodysplastic syndrome. On the study more broadly: The mean patient age was about 70 +/- 6 years, and diploid cytogenetics predominated. Complete response or hematologic improvement counted as response; others were non-responders. Findings of the study overall: Lack of age-matching between healthy donors and MDS patients could bias comparison.

Germline V CDR1 and CDR2: MNHNY, SVGAGI (reference sequence). This CDR3 region has 14 residues. Trimming took off 5 bases at V and 4 bases at J, with 15 bases between the two ends. Turning to this clone: Its antigen is as yet unknown.

The method was immunoSEQ multiplex PCR; TCRdb's version includes in-frame clones alone and lacks a portion of them. The data show more than 800 clones, roughly four fifths seen once. This receptor was taken from a human donor with myelodysplastic syndrome. This material consisted of bone marrow, taken before or after starting hypomethylating agent treatment for myelodysplastic syndrome (not recorded which). The chain uses TRBV6-6 and TRBJ2-7, with D perhaps TRBD1 (6 bases). This CDR3 reads CASSPGPDRYEQYF. CDR3 sequence (DNA): TGTGCCAGCAGTCCCGGGCCAGACAGGTACGAGCAGTACTTC.